Following are 2 T cell receptor beta chains from one sample sequenced in a study of cytomegalovirus exposure and HLA in healthy donors. Use of 60 Vbeta and 13 Jbeta primers characterized the PCR. Sequencing was performed with immunoSEQ multiplex PCR; in TCRdb, only in-frame clones are kept and a portion is missing. Here the sample spans under 200,000 clones, roughly 85% being singletons. Material: PBMCs. Every receptor here comes from a man aged 45 to 65 in good health and CMV-seropositive.

The CDR3 sequence is CASRPRTGFLNTEAFF. The CDR3 DNA reads TGTGCCAGCAGACCGAGGACAGGGTTCTTGAACACTGAAGCTTTCTTT. The chain employs TRBV7-2 and TRBJ1-1, with TRBD1 matching over 8 bases. CDR3 size: 16 residues. The trim removed 6 bases at V and 0 bases at J, leaving 9 bases unmatched. Germline CDR1 SGHTA, CDR2 FQGNSA.

About this clone itself: The sample holds other DNA sequences that translate to the same CDR3. J is TRBJ1-2 and V is TRBV7-8; 8 bases are shared with TRBD1. V gave up 1 base and J gave up 2 bases; unmatched junction bases: 0. The germline V gene has CDR1 SGHVS and CDR2 FQNEAQ. This CDR3 has 14 amino acids. The CDR3 spells CASSLGQGNYGYTF. The DNA for the CDR3 is TGTGCCAGCAGCTTAGGACAGGGGAACTATGGCTACACCTTC.